This note documents a single TCR beta chain sequence. The data stem from a study of blood T cell repertoires in COVID-19. On the study more broadly: Both acute and convalescent COVID-19 samples were obtained from the United States, Italy and Spain. The cDNA or gDNA used as material had been derived from T cells, B-cell-depleted T cells, or PBMCs.

Original analysis: Amplification of reference gene primers was used by the study to estimate nucleated cell counts. Profiling relied on immunoSEQ multiplex PCR, and the TCRdb table lists in-frame clones only, not all of them. V and J calls and clone size come straight from that table; D and trimming were deduced from the DNA. The sample gives 150,000 to 200,000 clones, about 80% of which show up once; about 8% is in the top ten. Germline CDR1 and CDR2: SGDLS and YYNGEE. The CDR3 is 14 amino acids. V was pared by 3 bases and J by 0 bases, with 9 bases between. V usage is TRBV9 and J usage is TRBJ1-1; D unclear. Sequencing was performed on peripheral blood. The source of this sequence is a woman in her 70s with acute or convalescent COVID-19. The CDR3 loop is CASSASLLNTEAFF. CDR3 DNA: TGTGCCAGCAGCGCGTCCCTATTGAACACTGAAGCTTTCTTT. Full variable domain (rest looked up from reference TRBV9 and TRBJ1-1): DSGVTQTPKHLITATGQRVTLRCSPRSGDLSVYWYQQSLDQGLQFLIQYYNGEERAKGNILERFSAQQFPDLHSELNLSSLELGDSALYFCASSASLLNTEAFFGQGTRLTVV.